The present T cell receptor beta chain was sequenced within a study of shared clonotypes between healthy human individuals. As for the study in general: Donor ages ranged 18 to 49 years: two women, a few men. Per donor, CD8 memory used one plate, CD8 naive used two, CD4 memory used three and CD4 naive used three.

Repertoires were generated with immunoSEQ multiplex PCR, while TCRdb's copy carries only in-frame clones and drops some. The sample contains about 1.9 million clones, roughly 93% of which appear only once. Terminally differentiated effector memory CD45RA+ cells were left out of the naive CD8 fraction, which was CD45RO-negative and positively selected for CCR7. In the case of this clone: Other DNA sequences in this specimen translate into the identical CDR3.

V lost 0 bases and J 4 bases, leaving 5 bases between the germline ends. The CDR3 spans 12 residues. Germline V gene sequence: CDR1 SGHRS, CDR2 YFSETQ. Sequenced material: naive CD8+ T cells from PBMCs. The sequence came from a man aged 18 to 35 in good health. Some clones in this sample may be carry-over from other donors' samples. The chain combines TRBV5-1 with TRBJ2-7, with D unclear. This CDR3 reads CASSLDGYEQYF. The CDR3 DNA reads TGCGCCAGCAGCTTGGACGGGTACGAGCAGTACTTC.